What follows are 29 T cell receptor beta chains derived from one specimen sequenced in a study of T cell changes during pregnancy in multiple sclerosis. TCRdb's copy holds only in-frame clones and misses some; the assay was immunoSEQ multiplex PCR. The sample has 50,000 to 60,000 clones, 88% seen once. Here the sequenced sample was CD4+ T cells from peripheral blood mononuclear cells, taken in the third trimester of pregnancy. The receptors here all came from a female donor with multiple sclerosis, enrolled in a pregnancy study.

V gene TRBV9 combines with J gene TRBJ1-1; a weak D match, TRBD1 (5 bases). Germline CDR1 SGDLS, CDR2 YYNGEE. With 4 bases removed from V and 4 bases from J, the gap between germline ends came to 14 bases. The CDR3 length is 14 residues. CDR3 region: CASSFNVGGTEAFF. The CDR3 bases are TGTGCCAGCAGCTTCAACGTGGGGGGCACTGAAGCTTTCTTT.

CDR3 coding DNA: TGCGCCAGCAGCCAAGATTTAGTAGCGGGGGGTAGGGAGCAGTTCTTC. Translated, it gives CASSQDLVAGGREQFF. The genes are TRBV4-3 and TRBJ2-1, with 10 bases that match TRBD2. The CDR3 is made up of 16 amino acids. The V gene end was trimmed by 0 bases and the J gene end by 10 bases; junction bases not matched to a gene: 9. The germline V gene has CDR1 LGHNA and CDR2 YSLEER.

The J gene is TRBJ1-1, the V gene TRBV6-6; weak D call: TRBD1 (6 bases). This CDR3 comprises 14 residues. Per germline, CDR1 MNHNY and CDR2 SVGAGI (reference sequence). V lost 6 bases to trimming and J lost 4 bases, with 15 bases between them. CDR3 loop: CASRDGGTFTEAFF. The DNA of the CDR3 is TGTGCCAGCAGAGATGGGGGCACCTTCACTGAAGCTTTCTTT.

The rearrangement joins TRBV5-1 to TRBJ2-7, with 10 bases aligning to TRBD2. Losses at the gene ends were 4 bases for V and 0 bases for J; bases not matched to a gene: 7. Germline CDR1 and CDR2: SGHRS and YFSETQ. This CDR3 region has 16 residues. CDR3 sequence: CASSLNSGGSSYEQYF. The CDR3 region has the DNA TGCGCCAGCAGCCTCAATAGCGGGGGGAGCTCCTACGAGCAGTACTTC.

Here the CDR3 DNA reads TGTGCCAGCAGTTACTTGGGGGGGCAAAACGAGCAGTACTTC. This codes for CASSYLGGQNEQYF. The J gene is TRBJ2-7, the V gene TRBV6-5; tentatively, D is TRBD2 (7 bases). V dropped 1 base and J dropped 5 bases, with 12 bases sitting between them. The CDR3 consists of 14 residues. Germline loops: CDR1 MNHEY, CDR2 SVGAGI.

The V gene is TRBV6-5, the J gene TRBJ1-4; 7 positions agree with TRBD1. Trimming at V came to 5 bases and at J to 5 bases, leaving 2 bases not matched to a gene. Germline lookup yields CDR1 MNHEY and CDR2 SVGAGI. The CDR3 is 13 amino acids. The CDR3 nucleotides read TGTGCCAGCAGTCAGGGACAGAATGAAAAACTGTTTTTT. It specifies CASSQGQNEKLFF.

The chain joins TRBV19 to TRBJ2-1, with D unresolved. This CDR3 has 16 amino acids. CDR1 LNHDA and CDR2 SQIVND come from the germline V gene (reference sequence). V gave up 2 bases and J gave up 0 bases, with 11 bases separating them. The CDR3 DNA follows: TGTGCCAGTAGTATAAGCCTATTAAGCTCCTACAATGAGCAGTTCTTC. Translated: CASSISLLSSYNEQFF.

The chain links TRBV28 to TRBJ2-5; possible D gene TRBD2, 6 bases. This CDR3 has 13 amino acids. Trimming stripped 2 bases from V and 4 bases from J, with 8 bases between. Germline lookup yields CDR1 MDHEN and CDR2 SYDVKM. The CDR3 loop reads CASSLKAGETQYF. CDR3 DNA sequence: TGTGCCAGCAGTTTAAAAGCGGGAGAGACCCAGTACTTC.

The sample holds one count of this clone. The chain is built from TRBV5-1 and TRBJ2-5; 10 bases are a match to TRBD1. The V and J ends lost 5 bases and 3 bases, in that order; junction bases with no gene match: 13. There are 17 residues in the CDR3. Germline assignment: CDR1 SGHRS and CDR2 YFSETQ. CDR3 amino acids: CASRKFGLGQGEETQYF. The CDR3 DNA reads as TGCGCCAGCAGAAAATTCGGCCTCGGACAGGGGGAAGAGACCCAGTACTTC.

This chain joins TRBV4-3 and TRBJ2-7; 7 bases are shared with TRBD1. Trimming cost V 0 bases and J 7 bases; bases outside gene matches: 9. Germline assignment: CDR1 LGHNA and CDR2 YSLEER. The CDR3 covers 15 residues. The CDR3 region has the DNA TGCGCCAGCAGCCAAGATGACAGGGAAGGACGGGAGCAGTACTTC. Translation: CASSQDDREGREQYF.

This rearrangement joins TRBV19 to TRBJ1-1; 7 nucleotides align to TRBD1. The CDR3 sequence is 14 residues long. CDR1 and CDR2 (germline): LNHDA, SQIVND (reference sequence). The CDR3 protein is CASPPDRAMTEAFF. DNA of the CDR3: TGTGCAAGCCCCCCCGACAGGGCCATGACTGAAGCTTTCTTT.

The chain recombines TRBV5-1 with TRBJ2-7; 10 bases fit TRBD1. The germline gives CDR1 SGHRS, CDR2 YFSETQ. V lost 1 base and J lost 3; bases outside the gene matches: 19. The length of the CDR3 is 20 residues. Here the CDR3 reads CASSLIMSQGQGKMDYEQYF. The CDR3 bases are TGCGCCAGCAGCTTGATTATGAGTCAGGGACAGGGGAAGATGGACTACGAGCAGTACTTC.

The rearrangement uses TRBV18 and TRBJ1-1, with a weak D call TRBD1 (5 bases). CDR1 is KGHSH and CDR2 is LQKENI in the germline V gene. This CDR3 is built from 17 residues. The V end lost 1 base, the J end lost 0 bases, and 15 bases lay between the germline ends. CDR3 amino acids: CASSPQQVSPMNTEAFF. DNA of the CDR3: TGTGCCAGCTCACCACAACAGGTCTCCCCTATGAACACTGAAGCTTTCTTT.

The V gene is TRBV30, the J gene TRBJ1-3, with D unclear. Germline V gene sequence: CDR1 GTSNPN, CDR2 SVGIG (reference sequence). This CDR3 comprises 14 residues. V was shortened by 2 bases and J by 1 base, with 9 bases between the two germline ends. This CDR3 reads CAWSRGGSGNTIYF. The CDR3 bases are TGTGCCTGGAGTCGAGGTGGATCTGGAAACACCATATATTTT.

The genes are TRBV18 and TRBJ2-7, with D possibly being TRBD1 (6 bases). CDR1 is KGHSH and CDR2 is LQKENI in the germline V gene. The ends were cut back, 2 bases at V and 3 bases at J, with 14 bases in the middle. The CDR3 is 15 amino acids. CDR3 sequence reads: CASSPFRGGYYEQYF. The CDR3, as DNA: TGTGCCAGCTCACCATTCAGGGGTGGGTACTACGAGCAGTACTTC.

By frequency in the sample, this clone is medium-sized. The chain carries TRBV7-3 and TRBJ1-1; no clear D. V shed 6 bases and J shed 0 bases, with 8 bases lying between them. The CDR3 contains 13 residues. Germline CDR1 SGHTA, CDR2 FQGTGA. The DNA of the CDR3 is TGTGCCAGCAGTTTCACGGTGAACACTGAAGCTTTCTTT. As protein: CASSFTVNTEAFF.

V gene TRBV27 combines with J gene TRBJ1-1; unclear D gene. The CDR3 spans 13 residues. Germline CDR1 reads MNHEY; CDR2 reads SMNVEV (reference sequence). V lost 2 bases and J lost 6, with 10 bases in between. The CDR3 loop reads CASSLVGRAEAFF. In nucleotides, the CDR3 is TGTGCCAGCAGTTTAGTGGGCAGAGCTGAAGCTTTCTTT.

This chain links TRBV6-1 with TRBJ1-6, with TRBD1 identical over 7 bases. The CDR3 spans 17 residues. Losses at the gene ends were 0 bases for V and 9 bases for J; bases not matched to a gene: 11. Germline lookup yields CDR1 MNHNS and CDR2 SASEGT. CDR3 protein: CASSEALPGQMASPLHF. The CDR3 coding sequence is TGTGCCAGCAGTGAAGCGCTTCCGGGACAGATGGCTTCACCCCTCCACTTT.

The chain recombines TRBV18 with TRBJ2-3, with TRBD1 matching over 7 bases. This CDR3 has 13 residues. J lost 7 bases, V lost 5 bases, and 6 bases had no gene match. In germline, CDR1 is KGHSH, CDR2 LQKENI. CDR3 sequence reads: CASSGTGQHTQYF. DNA of the CDR3: TGTGCCAGCTCAGGAACGGGACAGCATACGCAGTATTTT.

The table lists this clone with a count of one. This chain uses TRBV30 with TRBJ2-5, with 10 bases lining up with TRBD2. Germline assignment: CDR1 GTSNPN and CDR2 SVGIG (reference sequence). J lost 4 bases, V lost 2 bases, and 13 bases had no gene match. The CDR3 sequence is 17 residues long. CDR3 amino acids: CAWSHLRLAGVGETQYF. The CDR3 coding sequence is TGTGCCTGGAGTCACCTCCGGCTAGCGGGAGTCGGAGAGACCCAGTACTTC.

V gene TRBV4-3 combines with J gene TRBJ1-1, with 9 bases aligning to TRBD1. This CDR3 spans 18 amino acids. Per germline, CDR1 LGHNA and CDR2 YSLEER. Losses at the gene ends were 4 bases for V and 4 bases for J; bases not matched to a gene: 16. CDR3 sequence (DNA): TGCGCCAGCAGCCTAGGGTATCCGACAGGGGGTTTTGGCACTGAAGCTTTCTTT. Translated: CASSLGYPTGGFGTEAFF.

V usage is TRBV7-6 and J usage is TRBJ1-2; the D is unclear. V dropped 5 bases and J dropped 6 bases, with 16 bases sitting between them. The germline V gene encodes CDR1 SGHVS and CDR2 FNYEAQ. This CDR3 region has 14 residues. The CDR3 bases are TGTGCCAGCAGCCCCGAACAAAGTTCTCATGGCTACACCTTC. It encodes CASSPEQSSHGYTF.

The chain employs TRBV6-5 and TRBJ1-1, with D unresolved. Germline V gives CDR1 MNHEY, CDR2 SVGAGI. Trimming removed 6 bases at V and 3 bases at J, with 5 bases between. CDR3 length: 11 amino acids. CDR3 coding DNA: TGTGCCAGCAGAATCTACACTGAAGCTTTCTTT. This sequence encodes CASRIYTEAFF.

The chain is built from TRBV7-3 and TRBJ2-3; 9 nucleotides align to TRBD2. The CDR3 extends over 18 amino acids. V dropped 1 base and J dropped 1; count of bases not matched to a gene: 9. The germline CDR1 and CDR2 sequences are SGHTA and FQGTGA. CDR3 bases: TGTGCCAGCAGCTTAAGGGTCCTAGCGGGAATAGGCACAGATACGCAGTATTTT. Translating it yields CASSLRVLAGIGTDTQYF.

This clone showed up just once. This chain joins TRBV6-5 and TRBJ1-2; D is uncertain. The CDR3 spans 13 residues. CDR1 MNHEY and CDR2 SVGAGI come from the germline V gene. V lost 2 bases, J lost 4 bases, and 8 bases lay in between. The DNA of the CDR3 is TGTGCCAGCAGTTACGACGGAGGCTATGGCTACACCTTC. Its translation: CASSYDGGYGYTF.

V and J are TRBV4-2 and TRBJ2-7; D remains unclear. The CDR3 covers 11 residues. Germline CDR1 LGHNA, CDR2 YNFKEQ. V was shortened by 2 bases and J by 5 bases, with 4 bases between the two germline ends. The CDR3, as DNA: TGTGCCAGCAGCCAAAGCCACGAGCAGTACTTC. This gives the protein CASSQSHEQYF.

The gene calls are TRBV5-1 and TRBJ2-3, with D maybe TRBD2 (5 bases). V was clipped by 0 bases and J by 4 bases, with 9 bases between them. CDR3 length equals 14 residues. Germline V lookup: CDR1 SGHRS, CDR2 YFSETQ. CDR3 region: CASSLETGSDTQYF. CDR3 DNA sequence: TGCGCCAGCAGCTTGGAGACGGGATCAGATACGCAGTATTTT.

The chain has TRBV30 and TRBJ2-7; TRBD2 might be the D (6 bases). Germline lookup yields CDR1 GTSNPN and CDR2 SVGIG (reference sequence). Trimming took 4 bases from V and 0 from J, leaving 13 bases between them. This CDR3 region has 14 residues. The CDR3 loop reads CAWKGLAHSYEQYF. Written as DNA, the CDR3 is TGTGCCTGGAAAGGGCTAGCGCACTCCTACGAGCAGTACTTC. The full variable domain, in which reference TRBV30 and TRBJ2-7 provide the parts outside the CDR3, is SQTIHQWPATLVQPVGSPLSLECTVEGTSNPNLYWYRQAAGRGLQLLFYSVGIGQISSEVPQNLSASRPQDRQFILSSKKLLLSDSGFYLCAWKGLAHSYEQYFGPGTRLTVT.

The rearrangement uses TRBV7-9 and TRBJ1-5; D unclear. Trimming pared 3 bases from V and 9 bases from J, leaving 9 bases between. The V gene's germline CDR1 is SEHNR and CDR2 FQNEAQ (reference sequence). This CDR3 is 12 amino acids long. In nucleotides, the CDR3 is TGTGCCAGCAGCTTCGAGACAACGCCCCAGCATTTT. Its protein product is CASSFETTPQHF.